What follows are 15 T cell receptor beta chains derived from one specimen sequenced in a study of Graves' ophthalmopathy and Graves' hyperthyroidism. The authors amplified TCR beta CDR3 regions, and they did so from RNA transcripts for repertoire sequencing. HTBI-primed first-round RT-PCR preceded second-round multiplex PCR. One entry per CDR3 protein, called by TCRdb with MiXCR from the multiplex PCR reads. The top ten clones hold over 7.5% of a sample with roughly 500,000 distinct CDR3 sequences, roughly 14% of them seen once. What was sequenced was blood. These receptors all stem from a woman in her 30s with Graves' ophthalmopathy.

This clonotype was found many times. CDR3 DNA sequence: TGCGCCAGCAGCTTGGCCGGACAGGTGAGCACTGAAGCTTTCTTT. Translation gives CASSLAGQVSTEAFF. The chain has TRBV5-1 and TRBJ1-1; 7 bases are a match to TRBD1. Germline V lookup: CDR1 SGHRS, CDR2 YFSETQ. The CDR3 extends over 15 amino acids. The junction had 6 bases not matched to a gene; V was cut back by 0 bases and J by 4 bases.

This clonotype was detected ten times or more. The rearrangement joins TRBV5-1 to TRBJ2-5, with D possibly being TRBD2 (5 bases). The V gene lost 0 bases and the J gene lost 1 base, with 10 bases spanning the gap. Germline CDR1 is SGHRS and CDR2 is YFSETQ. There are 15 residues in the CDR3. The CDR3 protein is CASSLVGVGQETQYF. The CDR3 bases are TGCGCCAGCAGCTTGGTCGGGGTGGGCCAAGAGACCCAGTACTTC.

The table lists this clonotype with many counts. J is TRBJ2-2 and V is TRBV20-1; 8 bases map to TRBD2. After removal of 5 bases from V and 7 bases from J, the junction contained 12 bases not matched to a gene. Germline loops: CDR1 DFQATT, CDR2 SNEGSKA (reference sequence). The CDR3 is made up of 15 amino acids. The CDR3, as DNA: TGCAGTGCTCGATCCGGGGGGGCGCAAGTCGGGGAGCTGTTTTTT. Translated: CSARSGGAQVGELFF.

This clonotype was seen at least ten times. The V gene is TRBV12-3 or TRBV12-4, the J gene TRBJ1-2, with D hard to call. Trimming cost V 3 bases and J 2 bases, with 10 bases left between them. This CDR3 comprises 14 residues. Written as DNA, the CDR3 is TGTGCCAGCAGTTTTAACAGCCGAAACTATGGCTACACCTTC. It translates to CASSFNSRNYGYTF.

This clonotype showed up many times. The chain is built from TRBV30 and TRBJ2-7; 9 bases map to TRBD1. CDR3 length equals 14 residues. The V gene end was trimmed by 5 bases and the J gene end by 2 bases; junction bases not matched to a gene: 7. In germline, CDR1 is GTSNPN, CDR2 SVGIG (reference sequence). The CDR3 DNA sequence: TGTGCCTGGCAATTGGACAGGGGAGCCTACGAGCAGTACTTC. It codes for CAWQLDRGAYEQYF.

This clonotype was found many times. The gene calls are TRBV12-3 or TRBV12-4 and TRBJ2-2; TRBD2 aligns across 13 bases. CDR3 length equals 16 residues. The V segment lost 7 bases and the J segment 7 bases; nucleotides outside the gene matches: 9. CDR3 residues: CASTFTSGGAGGELFF. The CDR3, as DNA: TGTGCCAGCACCTTCACTAGCGGGGGGGCCGGCGGGGAGCTGTTTTTT.

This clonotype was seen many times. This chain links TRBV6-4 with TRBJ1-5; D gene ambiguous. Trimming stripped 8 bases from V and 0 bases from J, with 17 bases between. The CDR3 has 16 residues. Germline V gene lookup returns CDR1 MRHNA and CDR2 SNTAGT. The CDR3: CASSFNLGNSNQPQHF. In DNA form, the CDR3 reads TGTGCCAGCTCTTTTAACCTCGGCAATAGCAATCAGCCCCAGCATTTT.

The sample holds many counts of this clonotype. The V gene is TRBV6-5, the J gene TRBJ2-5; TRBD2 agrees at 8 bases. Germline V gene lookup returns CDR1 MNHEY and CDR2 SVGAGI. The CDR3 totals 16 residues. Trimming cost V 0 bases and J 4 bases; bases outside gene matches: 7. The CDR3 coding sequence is TGTGCCAGCAGTTACTCGATAGCGGGGTCGGGAGAGACCCAGTACTTC. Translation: CASSYSIAGSGETQYF.

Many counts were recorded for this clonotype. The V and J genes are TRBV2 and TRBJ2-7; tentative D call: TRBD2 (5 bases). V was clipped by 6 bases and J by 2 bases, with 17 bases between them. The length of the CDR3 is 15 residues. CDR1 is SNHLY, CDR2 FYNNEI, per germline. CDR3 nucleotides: TGTGCCAGCAGGGCGTCTCTTGCGAGGGCCTACGAGCAGTACTTC. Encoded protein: CASRASLARAYEQYF.

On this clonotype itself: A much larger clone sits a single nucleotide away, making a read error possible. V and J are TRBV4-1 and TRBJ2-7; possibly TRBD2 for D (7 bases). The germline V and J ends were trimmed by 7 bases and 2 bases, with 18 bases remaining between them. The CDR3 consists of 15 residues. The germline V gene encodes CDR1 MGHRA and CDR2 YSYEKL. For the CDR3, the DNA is TGCGCCAGCACTCAAGGGGGGGACACTACCTACGAGCAGTACGTC. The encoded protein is CASTQGGDTTYEQYV.

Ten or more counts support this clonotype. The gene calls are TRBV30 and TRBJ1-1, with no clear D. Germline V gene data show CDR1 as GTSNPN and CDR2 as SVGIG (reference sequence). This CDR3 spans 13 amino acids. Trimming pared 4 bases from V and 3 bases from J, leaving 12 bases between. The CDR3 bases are TGTGCCTGGAAGTTCCAGTGGGACACTGAAGCTTTCTTT. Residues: CAWKFQWDTEAFF.

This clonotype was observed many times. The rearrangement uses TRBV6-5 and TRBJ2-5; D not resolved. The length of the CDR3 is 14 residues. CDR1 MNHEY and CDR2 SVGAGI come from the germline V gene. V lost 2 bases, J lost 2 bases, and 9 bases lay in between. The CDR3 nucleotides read TGTGCCAGCAGTTACGAGAAGTATCAAGAGACCCAGTACTTC. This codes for CASSYEKYQETQYF.

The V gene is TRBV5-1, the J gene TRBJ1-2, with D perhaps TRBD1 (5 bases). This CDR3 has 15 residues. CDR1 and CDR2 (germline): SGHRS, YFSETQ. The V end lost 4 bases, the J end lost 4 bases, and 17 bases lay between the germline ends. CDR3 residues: CASSQEPGRSYGYTF. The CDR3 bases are TGCGCCAGCAGCCAAGAACCGGGACGGAGCTATGGCTACACCTTC.

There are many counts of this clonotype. CDR3: CASSAGGTGEAFF. CDR3 DNA: TGTGCCAGCAGCGCCGGAGGTACAGGGGAAGCTTTCTTT. The chain carries TRBV9 and TRBJ1-1, with D possibly TRBD1 on 6 matching bases. The CDR3 runs to 13 residues. The V end lost 3 bases, the J end lost 8 bases, and 14 bases lay between the germline ends. The V gene's germline CDR1 is SGDLS and CDR2 YYNGEE.

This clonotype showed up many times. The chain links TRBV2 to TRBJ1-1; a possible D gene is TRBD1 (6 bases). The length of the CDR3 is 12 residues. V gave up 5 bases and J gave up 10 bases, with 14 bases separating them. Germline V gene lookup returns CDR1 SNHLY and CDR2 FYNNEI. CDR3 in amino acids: CASSSGHLAAFF. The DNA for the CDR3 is TGTGCCAGCAGTTCGGGACATTTGGCAGCTTTCTTT.